These 6 T cell receptor beta chains came from one sample sequenced in a study of OX40 agonist ivuxolimab in advanced cancers. Method: immunoSEQ multiplex PCR; TCRdb's copy keeps in-frame clones and lacks some. In the table there are about 78,000 clones, around 90% of which are singletons. The sample here was CD4+ or CD8+ T cells sorted from blood, taken in a trial of the OX40 agonist ivuxolimab. These receptors were collected from an adult with an advanced solid tumor such as melanoma, head and neck, liver or kidney cancer.

The V and J genes are TRBV19 and TRBJ2-4; no reliable D call. V lost 6 bases and J 0 bases, leaving 9 bases between the germline ends. CDR1 and CDR2 (germline): LNHDA, SQIVND (reference sequence). This CDR3 spans 14 amino acids. The DNA of the CDR3 is TGTGCCAGTAGCCTGGCCCCAGCCAAAAACATTCAGTACTTC. Translating gives CASSLAPAKNIQYF.

The chain recombines TRBV23-1 with TRBJ2-7; no clear D gene. TRBV23-1 is labeled an ORF, and its function is uncertain. V lost 2 bases, J lost 4 bases, and 18 bases lay in between. The CDR3 is made up of 16 amino acids. For the CDR3, the DNA is TGCGCCAGCAGTCAAACGTCTTGCCAGGATTTGTACGAGCAGTACTTC. Its protein is CASSQTSCQDLYEQYF.

This sequence joins TRBV19 and TRBJ1-2; TRBD1 agrees at 8 bases. This CDR3 is 16 amino acids long. V lost 3 bases, J lost 8 bases, and 14 bases stayed unmatched. In germline, CDR1 is LNHDA, CDR2 SQIVND (reference sequence). The CDR3 sequence is CASSINMLETGVGYTF. CDR3 DNA sequence: TGTGCCAGTAGTATTAATATGCTCGAGACAGGGGTAGGCTACACCTTC.

CDR3 in amino acids: CASSHLTGRGTDTQYF. The CDR3 bases are TGTGCCAGTAGTCACCTGACAGGGAGGGGAACAGATACGCAGTATTTT. The chain has TRBV19 and TRBJ2-3; D may be TRBD1 or TRBD2 (7 bases each). The CDR3 loop spans 16 amino acids. Germline assignment: CDR1 LNHDA and CDR2 SQIVND (reference sequence). V was pared by 5 bases and J by 3 bases, with 18 bases between.

The chain carries TRBV28 and TRBJ1-1; D not certain. CDR1 and CDR2 from the germline V gene are MDHEN and SYDVKM. Trimming removed 3 bases from V and 1 base from J, with 12 bases in between. The CDR3 runs 15 residues. CDR3 nucleotide sequence: TGTGCCAGCAGTTTCGTTGGTGCAACGAACACTGAAGCTTTCTTT. Translating it yields CASSFVGATNTEAFF.

The V gene is TRBV7-6, the J gene TRBJ2-3, with D unclear. Germline V gene sequence: CDR1 SGHVS, CDR2 FNYEAQ. V shed 2 bases and J shed 0 bases, with 9 bases lying between them. The CDR3 is made up of 15 amino acids. The CDR3 DNA follows: TGTGCCAGCAGCTTATACGGCATTAGCACAGATACGCAGTATTTT. As protein: CASSLYGISTDTQYF.